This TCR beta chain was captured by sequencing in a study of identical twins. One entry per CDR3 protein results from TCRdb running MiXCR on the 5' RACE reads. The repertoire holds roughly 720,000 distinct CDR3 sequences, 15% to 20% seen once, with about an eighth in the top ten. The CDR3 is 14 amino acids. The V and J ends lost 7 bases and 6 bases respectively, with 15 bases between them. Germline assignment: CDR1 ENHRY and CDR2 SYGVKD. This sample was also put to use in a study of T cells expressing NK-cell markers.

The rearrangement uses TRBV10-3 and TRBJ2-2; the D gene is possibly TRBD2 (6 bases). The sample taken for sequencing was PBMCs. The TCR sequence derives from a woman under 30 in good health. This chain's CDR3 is CAIKATSTPGELFF. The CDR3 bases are TGTGCCATCAAGGCAACTAGCACCCCCGGGGAGCTGTTTTTT.